This T cell receptor beta chain was sequenced during a study of early T cells in non-severe SARS-CoV-2 infection. Overall study context: RNA in bulk from unsorted whole blood was sequenced, and chains were unpaired.

This clonotype was recorded at least ten times. Unique molecular identifiers were added to individual cDNA molecules. TCRdb redid the calling of the 5' RACE reads with MiXCR, one entry per CDR3 protein. The sample has fewer than 30,000 distinct CDR3 sequences, approximately 4.5% seen once. V lost 0 bases, J lost 5 bases, and 4 bases lay in between. The V gene's germline CDR1 is SEHNR and CDR2 FQNEAQ (reference sequence). The CDR3 sequence is 12 residues long. The sequencing sample was made of whole blood. The chain employs TRBV7-9 and TRBJ1-1, with D unresolved. The origin of this receptor is an adult who was a healthcare worker with PCR-confirmed SARS-CoV-2 infection or an uninfected control (not recorded which). CDR3 in amino acids: CASSLAETEAFF. CDR3 nucleotide sequence: TGTGCCAGCAGCTTAGCCGAGACTGAAGCTTTCTTT.